The 14 T cell receptor beta chains below come from one sample, sequenced in a study of T cell changes during pregnancy in multiple sclerosis. Clones were sequenced by immunoSEQ multiplex PCR, and TCRdb holds only the in-frame ones, with some missing. The data contain under 55,000 clones, roughly 89% of them singletons. The source material was peripheral blood, sampled in the first trimester of pregnancy. All receptors derive from a female donor with multiple sclerosis, enrolled in a pregnancy study.

The chain combines TRBV4-3 with TRBJ1-4, with D possibly TRBD1 on 5 matching bases. The CDR3 extends over 15 amino acids. Trimming stripped 0 bases from V and 8 bases from J, with 13 bases between. Per germline, CDR1 LGHNA and CDR2 YSLEER. The DNA for the CDR3 is TGCGCCAGCAGCCAAGATCATGGGGGGAACGAAAAACTGTTTTTT. This gives the protein CASSQDHGGNEKLFF.

V gene TRBV6-5 combines with J gene TRBJ1-1; D gene unclear. The germline V gene encodes CDR1 MNHEY and CDR2 SVGAGI. This CDR3 is 15 amino acids long. The V end was cut by 0 bases, the J end by 4 bases, with 12 bases between. The CDR3 region has the DNA TGTGCCAGCAGTTACTCGGTCGGAGGTTTCACTGAAGCTTTCTTT. Translating gives CASSYSVGGFTEAFF.

The CDR3 bases are TGTGCCACCAGCAGAGAACCGGGACAGGCCTACGAGCAGTACTTC. The encoded protein is CATSREPGQAYEQYF. The chain uses TRBV15 and TRBJ2-7, with TRBD1 matching 8 bases. The germline CDR1 and CDR2 sequences are LNHNV and YYDKDF (reference sequence). The V and J ends lost 0 bases and 2 bases, in that order; junction bases with no gene match: 3. This CDR3 has 15 amino acids.

The V call is TRBV30, the J call TRBJ1-4; perhaps TRBD1 as D (6 bases). Trimming shortened V by 2 bases and J by 6 bases, and 13 bases separated the two germline ends. This CDR3 comprises 14 residues. Per germline, CDR1 GTSNPN and CDR2 SVGIG (reference sequence). This CDR3 is CAWSRGGSDEKLFF. The CDR3 coding sequence is TGTGCCTGGAGTAGGGGGGGTTCGGATGAAAAACTGTTTTTT. The full variable domain, in which reference TRBV30 and TRBJ1-4 provide the parts outside the CDR3, is SQTIHQWPATLVQPVGSPLSLECTVEGTSNPNLYWYRQAAGRGLQLLFYSVGIGQISSEVPQNLSASRPQDRQFILSSKKLLLSDSGFYLCAWSRGGSDEKLFFGSGTQLSVL.

The CDR3 loop is CASTQGGGADTQYF. CDR3 DNA sequence: TGTGCCAGCACCCAAGGCGGGGGGGCAGATACGCAGTATTTT. This rearrangement joins TRBV6-1 to TRBJ2-3; TRBD2 aligns across 9 bases. Germline-derived CDR1 and CDR2 are MNHNS and SASEGT. The junction had 6 bases not matched to a gene; V was cut back by 7 bases and J by 4 bases. This CDR3 spans 14 amino acids.

This clone was found a few times. The rearrangement joins TRBV2 to TRBJ1-2; no clear D. Germline loops: CDR1 SNHLY, CDR2 FYNNEI. The CDR3 consists of 15 residues. V lost 9 bases and J 5 bases, leaving 22 bases between the germline ends. The CDR3 reads CARRRGLGPLYGYTF. The CDR3 nucleotides are TGTGCCAGGAGAAGAGGTTTAGGTCCCCTTTATGGCTACACCTTC.

Concerning this clone itself: One junction end does not reproduce the germline sequence, and a read error may be involved. The chain uses TRBV6-4 and TRBJ2-3; 12 bases agree with TRBD2. The CDR3 runs to 15 residues. The germline V gene encodes CDR1 MRHNA and CDR2 SNTAGT. The CDR3, as DNA: TGTGCCAGCAATGACTCTAGCGGGGGGGCCGATACGCAGTATTTT. As protein: CASNDSSGGADTQYF.

This clone appeared a single time. This chain uses TRBV25-1 with TRBJ2-1, with a tentative D call TRBD2 (7 bases). Trimming pared 1 base from V and 2 bases from J, leaving 9 bases between. Germline assignment: CDR1 MGHDK and CDR2 SYGVNS. The CDR3 is 15 residues long. CDR3 DNA: TGTGCCAGCAGTGAATGGGGGGGGCCCTACAATGAGCAGTTCTTC. It yields the protein CASSEWGGPYNEQFF.

This clone showed up just once. The CDR3 coding sequence is TGTGCCAGCCACACCCTAGCGGGGGGGCGCAATGAGCAGTTCTTC. It encodes CASHTLAGGRNEQFF. The V call is TRBV28, the J call TRBJ2-1, with 12 bases aligning to TRBD2. Unmatched junction bases numbered 8, after V lost 8 bases and J lost 6 bases. The germline CDR1 and CDR2 sequences are MDHEN and SYDVKM. This CDR3 contains 15 residues.

The table lists this clone with a few counts. V gene TRBV2 combines with J gene TRBJ1-1; D is perhaps TRBD1 (5 bases). The CDR3 has 13 amino acids. With 8 bases removed from V and 0 bases from J, the gap between germline ends came to 10 bases. Germline V CDR1 and CDR2: SNHLY, FYNNEI. The CDR3 loop reads CASSRGVNTEAFF. As DNA, the CDR3 is TGTGCCAGCTCACGGGGGGTGAACACTGAAGCTTTCTTT.

The chain links TRBV30 to TRBJ1-5, with D uncertain. The CDR3 length is 14 residues. Germline loops: CDR1 GTSNPN, CDR2 SVGIG (reference sequence). The V end lost 5 bases, the J end lost 0 bases, and 11 bases lay between the germline ends. The CDR3 protein is CAWDTNLSNQPQHF. The CDR3 nucleotides read TGTGCCTGGGACACCAATCTTAGCAATCAGCCCCAGCATTTT.

CDR3 nucleotides: TGTGCCAGCAGCCCCACGGCTAGCGGGGGCCAAGAGACCCAGTACTTC. Its translation is CASSPTASGGQETQYF. V is TRBV9 and J is TRBJ2-5; 10 bases map to TRBD2. This CDR3 spans 16 amino acids. Germline CDR1 is SGDLS and CDR2 is YYNGEE. The J segment lost 1 base and the V segment lost 4 bases, leaving 7 bases of the junction unmatched. Combining the CDR3 with reference TRBV9 and TRBJ2-5 gives the whole variable domain DSGVTQTPKHLITATGQRVTLRCSPRSGDLSVYWYQQSLDQGLQFLIQYYNGEERAKGNILERFSAQQFPDLHSELNLSSLELGDSALYFCASSPTASGGQETQYFGPGTRLLVL.

This sequence joins TRBV7-3 and TRBJ1-3, with D possibly TRBD1 on 5 matching bases. The CDR3 loop spans 15 amino acids. Germline assignment: CDR1 SGHTA and CDR2 FQGTGA. V lost 0 bases and J 5 bases, leaving 11 bases between the germline ends. CDR3 amino acids: CASSLTSGQRNTIYF. The DNA for the CDR3 is TGTGCCAGCAGCTTAACGTCAGGGCAGAGAAACACCATATATTTT.

The chain couples TRBV12-1 to TRBJ2-2; whether TRBD2, the table's D call, matches the DNA was not checked. TRBV12-1 is deemed a pseudogene. This CDR3 comprises 15 residues. This CDR3 reads CASTGGGLYTGELFF. The CDR3, as DNA: TGTGCCAGCACCGGGGGGGGGCTTTACACCGGGGAGCTGTTTTTT.